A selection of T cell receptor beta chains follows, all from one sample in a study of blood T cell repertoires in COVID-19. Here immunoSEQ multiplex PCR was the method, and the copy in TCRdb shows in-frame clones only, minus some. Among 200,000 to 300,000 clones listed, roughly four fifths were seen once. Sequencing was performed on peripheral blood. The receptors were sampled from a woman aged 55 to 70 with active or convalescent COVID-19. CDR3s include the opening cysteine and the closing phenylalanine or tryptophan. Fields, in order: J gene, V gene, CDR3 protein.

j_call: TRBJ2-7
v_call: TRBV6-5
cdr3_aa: CASSKDRDFYEQYF

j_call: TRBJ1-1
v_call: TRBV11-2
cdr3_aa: CASSGADRARIEAFF

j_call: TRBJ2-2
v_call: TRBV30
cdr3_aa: CAWTVPGGTGELFF

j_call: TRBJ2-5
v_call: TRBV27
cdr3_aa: CASRSGAVGGKGEETQYF

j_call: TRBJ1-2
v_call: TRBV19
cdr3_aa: CASSIAATGQGNYGYTF

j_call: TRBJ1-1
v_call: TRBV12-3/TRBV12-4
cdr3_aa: CASSFPNTEAFF

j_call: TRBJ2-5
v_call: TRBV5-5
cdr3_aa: CASSRGAGGPGPYETQYF

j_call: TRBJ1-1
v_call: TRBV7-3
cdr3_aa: CASSPQGSPEAFF

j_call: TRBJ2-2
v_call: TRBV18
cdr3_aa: CASSAGTPTNTGELFF

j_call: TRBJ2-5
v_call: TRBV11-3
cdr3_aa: CASSPEGLAGETQYF

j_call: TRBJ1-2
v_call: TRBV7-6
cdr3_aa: CASSLVPGSNYGYTF

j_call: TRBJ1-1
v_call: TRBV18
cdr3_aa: CASSPTGNTEAFF

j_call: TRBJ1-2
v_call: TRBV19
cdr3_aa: CASKSTLWGYTF

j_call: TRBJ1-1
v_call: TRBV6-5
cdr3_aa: CASSRQGAVTEAFF

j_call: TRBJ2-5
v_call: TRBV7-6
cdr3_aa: CASSLTGLGGETQYF

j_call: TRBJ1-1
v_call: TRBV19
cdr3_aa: CASSMYGVTEAFF

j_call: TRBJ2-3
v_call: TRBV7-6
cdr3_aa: CASSLPADTQYF

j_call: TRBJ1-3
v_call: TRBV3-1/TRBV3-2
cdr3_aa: CASSYGQGNTIYF

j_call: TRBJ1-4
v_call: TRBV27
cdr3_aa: CASSFGTGATNEKLFF

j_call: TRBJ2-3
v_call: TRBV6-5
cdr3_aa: CASMATRTQYF

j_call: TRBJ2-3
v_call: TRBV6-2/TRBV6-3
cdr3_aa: CASSLGLAGTDTQYF

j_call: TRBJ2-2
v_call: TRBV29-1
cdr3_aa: CSVETGLDTGELFF